The rows below give T cell receptor beta chains drawn from one sample of a study of T cells in Graves' hyperthyroidism and ophthalmopathy. TCRdb fed the multiplex PCR reads into MiXCR, producing one record per CDR3 protein. The sample records approximately 560,000 distinct CDR3 sequences, about a sixth being singletons. The sample consisted of blood. All receptors derive from a woman in her twenties or thirties with Graves' hyperthyroidism. The conserved cysteine and the conserved F or W are not part of the CDR3 here. The D gene is left open where the match is weak.

V	D	J	CDR3
TRBV20-1	TRBD2	TRBJ2-1	SATLAGGVNEQF
TRBV24-1	NA	TRBJ2-2	ATSDLALGGGTGELF
TRBV4-3	NA	TRBJ1-1	ASSHATWEFDTEAF
TRBV19	TRBD1	TRBJ2-7	ASRSNGQGNSYEQY
TRBV2	TRBD1	TRBJ2-4	ASSGERDRGVNIQY
TRBV3-1	TRBD2	TRBJ2-4	ASSQHGTTAKNIQY
TRBV7-2	NA	TRBJ2-3	ASRLSLGHTDTQY
TRBV27	TRBD1	TRBJ1-2	ASSEQGAIGYGYT
TRBV5-1	TRBD1	TRBJ2-1	ASHQGQSSYNEQF
TRBV20-1	NA	TRBJ1-1	SAREQGHGEAF
TRBV30	NA	TRBJ2-7	AWSVGSDASYEQY
TRBV6-5	NA	TRBJ1-1	ASSYSILGALTEAF
TRBV7-9	NA	TRBJ2-3	ASSLSPTDTQY
TRBV13	NA	TRBJ2-1	ASSFGLLVETEQF
TRBV6-1	TRBD2	TRBJ2-1	ASSSRLAISYNEQF
TRBV27	TRBD1	TRBJ2-7	ASSLQGEKTYEQY
TRBV7-9	NA	TRBJ1-4	ASGHRTRTNEKLF
TRBV2	TRBD1	TRBJ1-5	ASSPDRDLNQPQH
TRBV11-2	NA	TRBJ1-1	ASSRAPILGGYTEAF
TRBV2	NA	TRBJ1-6	ASAGYSPLH
TRBV12-3/TRBV12-4	TRBD1	TRBJ1-2	ASSLGVTPQGNKGYT
TRBV27	TRBD1	TRBJ1-2	ASSLSGTGVDLYGYT
TRBV6-1	TRBD1	TRBJ1-1	ASILSAGGTEAF
TRBV19	TRBD2	TRBJ2-3	ASSMGSSGRGDTQY
TRBV4-3	TRBD2	TRBJ2-1	ASSRGSGSLSNEQF